Below, 23 T cell receptor beta chains from the same sample are listed, as sequenced in a study of CD8 T cells in Susac syndrome. Random-hexamer reverse transcription was applied to about 0.5 to 1 ug RNA. TCRdb used MiXCR to reprocess the immunoSEQ multiplex PCR reads, holding one entry per CDR3 protein. This table has 160,000 or so distinct CDR3 sequences, approximately 95% appearing once. Sequencing was performed on CD4+ T cells from PBMCs. The receptors derive from a human donor with Susac syndrome.

The rearrangement links TRBV4-1 to TRBJ2-3; D is unresolved. V lost 2 bases and J lost 3, with 12 bases in between. The CDR3 consists of 15 residues. Germline V gene lookup returns CDR1 MGHRA and CDR2 YSYEKL. CDR3 DNA: TGCGCCAGCAGCCAACAACACTCCGGGACAGATACGCAGTATTTT. Its translation is CASSQQHSGTDTQYF.

This chain connects TRBV21-1 to TRBJ2-1. TRBV21-1 is a known pseudogene. The CDR3 is 13 amino acids. The CDR3 DNA is TGTGCCAGCAGCAAAGACGGGGATTATGAGCAGTTCTTC. Amino acids: CASSKDGDYEQFF.

The V call is TRBV13, the J call TRBJ2-5; TRBD2 matches at 8 bases. The V segment lost 3 bases and the J segment 1 base; nucleotides outside the gene matches: 4. The germline V gene has CDR1 PRHDT and CDR2 FYEKMQ (reference sequence). The CDR3 consists of 15 residues. CDR3 sequence (DNA): TGTGCCAGCAGCTTCGGACTAGCTTCCCAAGAGACCCAGTACTTC. Amino acids: CASSFGLASQETQYF.

This sequence joins TRBV12-3 or TRBV12-4 and TRBJ2-7, with 12 bases fitting TRBD1. The CDR3 sequence is 15 residues long. The V gene end was trimmed by 6 bases and the J gene end by 5 bases; junction bases not matched to a gene: 8. As DNA, the CDR3 is TGTGCCAGCAGCGCGGGACAGGGGGCTCGGAACGAGCAGTACTTC. Amino acid sequence: CASSAGQGARNEQYF.

This clonotype was seen just once. The V gene is TRBV15, the J gene TRBJ2-5; TRBD2 agrees at 7 bases. J lost 5 bases, V lost 4 bases, and 7 bases had no gene match. The CDR3 loop spans 14 amino acids. CDR1 is LNHNV and CDR2 is YYDKDF in the germline V gene (reference sequence). CDR3 sequence (DNA): TGTGCCACCAGCACAAGACTAGCCTCGGAGACCCAGTACTTC. Translation gives CATSTRLASETQYF.

V is TRBV15 and J is TRBJ1-2; D call uncertain. V was trimmed by 3 bases and J by 6 bases, leaving 17 bases between them. The length of the CDR3 is 15 residues. The V gene's germline CDR1 is LNHNV and CDR2 YYDKDF (reference sequence). In nucleotides, the CDR3 is TGTGCCACCAGCAGGGGGAAGAACTCCAGAGATGGCTACACCTTC. Translated: CATSRGKNSRDGYTF.

This clonotype was seen just once. V usage is TRBV4-3 and J usage is TRBJ2-3; 9 nucleotides agree with TRBD1. The CDR3 length is 13 residues. Germline V lookup: CDR1 LGHNA, CDR2 YSLEER. J lost 5 bases, V lost 3 bases, and 0 bases had no gene match. CDR3 residues: CASSQTGGDTQYF. The CDR3 DNA sequence: TGCGCCAGCAGCCAGACAGGGGGAGATACGCAGTATTTT.

CDR3: CSVVGQDGYTF. In DNA form, the CDR3 reads TGCAGCGTGGTCGGGCAGGATGGCTACACCTTC. The chain joins TRBV29-1 to TRBJ1-2; no reliable D call. Trimming shortened V by 6 bases and J by 6 bases, and 11 bases separated the two germline ends. This CDR3 comprises 11 residues. The germline CDR1 and CDR2 sequences are SQVTM and ANQGSEA. Full variable domain (outside the CDR3, taken from reference TRBV29-1 and TRBJ1-2): SAVISQKPSRDICQRGTSLTIQCQVDSQVTMMFWYRQQPGQSLTLIATANQGSEATYESGFVIDKFPISRPNLTFSTLTVSNMSPEDSSIYLCSVVGQDGYTFGSGTRLTVV.

The V call is TRBV11-2, the J call TRBJ1-2, with TRBD1 matching over 7 bases. CDR1 is SGHAT, CDR2 FQNNGV, per germline. The CDR3 has 14 amino acids. J lost 8 bases, V lost 1 base, and 7 bases had no gene match. The CDR3 spells CASSLGEGAGGYTF. Here the CDR3 DNA reads TGTGCCAGCAGCTTAGGGGAGGGGGCAGGAGGCTACACCTTC. Filled out from reference TRBV11-2 and TRBJ1-2, the complete variable domain reads EAGVAQSPRYKIIEKRQSVAFWCNPISGHATLYWYQQILGQGPKLLIQFQNNGVVDDSQLPKDRFSAERLKGVDSTLKIQPAKLEDSAVYLCASSLGEGAGGYTFGSGTRLTVV.

This sequence joins TRBV9 and TRBJ2-3; no definite D call. Germline CDR1 SGDLS, CDR2 YYNGEE. Trimming removed 0 bases at V and 2 bases at J, with 7 bases between. This CDR3 is 14 amino acids long. This CDR3 reads CASSVGSNTDTQYF. In nucleotides, the CDR3 is TGTGCCAGCAGCGTAGGATCTAACACAGATACGCAGTATTTT.

This clonotype occurred a few times. The chain recombines TRBV9 with TRBJ2-6; D is unclear. CDR1 and CDR2 (germline): SGDLS, YYNGEE. V was pared by 3 bases and J by 4 bases, with 5 bases between. This CDR3 is 13 amino acids long. The CDR3 nucleotides read TGTGCCAGCAGCGCTACAGGGGCCAACGTCCTGACTTTC. It is translated as CASSATGANVLTF.

The chain has TRBV6-6 and TRBJ2-1, with D tentatively TRBD2 (5 bases). The V end lost 5 bases, the J end lost 9 bases, and 8 bases lay between the germline ends. CDR1 MNHNY and CDR2 SVGAGI come from the germline V gene (reference sequence). The CDR3 extends over 11 amino acids. CDR3 sequence reads: CASSIGIEQFF. CDR3 bases: TGTGCCAGCAGTATCGGGATTGAGCAGTTCTTC.

This chain links TRBV20-1 with TRBJ2-5; 8 positions match TRBD2. This CDR3 is 17 amino acids long. Germline CDR1 reads DFQATT; CDR2 reads SNEGSKA (reference sequence). Losses at the gene ends were 1 base for V and 2 bases for J; bases not matched to a gene: 12. CDR3 amino acids: CSARGLGSGGKQETQYF. The CDR3 nucleotides are TGCAGTGCTAGAGGCCTTGGGAGCGGGGGAAAGCAAGAGACCCAGTACTTC.

The rearrangement links TRBV20-1 to TRBJ1-6; no clear D gene. The CDR3 loop spans 15 amino acids. Germline CDR1 is DFQATT and CDR2 is SNEGSKA (reference sequence). Trimming removed 6 bases from V and 10 bases from J, with 22 bases in between. The DNA for the CDR3 is TGCAGTGCCCGATCCTCCAAGGGTTCGGGATCACCCCTCCACTTT. Translation gives CSARSSKGSGSPLHF.

The V gene is TRBV5-1, the J gene TRBJ2-5; 10 bases are shared with TRBD2. The CDR3 loop spans 14 amino acids. Trimming took 7 bases from V and 4 from J; bases not matched to a gene: 7. CDR1 and CDR2 from the germline V gene are SGHRS and YFSETQ. The CDR3 nucleotides are TGCGCCAGCCGTGGGACTAGCGAGGGAGAGACCCAGTACTTC. Protein sequence: CASRGTSEGETQYF.

The rearrangement joins TRBV29-1 to TRBJ1-1; 7 bases align to TRBD1. The CDR3 is made up of 14 amino acids. The germline V gene encodes CDR1 SQVTM and CDR2 ANQGSEA. V shed 6 bases, J shed 3 bases, and the junction held 10 bases outside the gene matches. The CDR3 coding sequence is TGCAGCGTACGACAGGGCGGGCAAGACACTGAAGCTTTCTTT. Translated, it gives CSVRQGGQDTEAFF.

V and J are TRBV25-1 and TRBJ2-7; D ambiguous. This CDR3 is built from 11 residues. The germline V and J ends were trimmed by 6 bases and 6 bases, with 9 bases remaining between them. Germline CDR1 is MGHDK and CDR2 is SYGVNS. The CDR3 region is CASRAGSEQYF. CDR3 coding DNA: TGTGCCAGCAGAGCAGGCTCCGAGCAGTACTTC.

This clonotype was detected only a few times. The rearrangement links TRBV9 to TRBJ2-3; D ambiguous. Per germline, CDR1 SGDLS and CDR2 YYNGEE. The CDR3 sequence is 11 residues long. V was pared by 0 bases and J by 5 bases, with 1 base between. CDR3: CASSVGDTQYF. For the CDR3, the DNA is TGTGCCAGCAGCGTAGGAGATACGCAGTATTTT.

The chain uses TRBV20-1 and TRBJ1-2; the match to TRBD1 covers 8 bases. Unmatched junction bases numbered 7, after V lost 2 bases and J lost 2 bases. Per the germline V gene, CDR1 is DFQATT and CDR2 is SNEGSKA (reference sequence). The CDR3 is made up of 15 amino acids. The CDR3 DNA follows: TGCAGTGCTAGAATTGGACAGGGCCTAAACTATGGCTACACCTTC. This encodes CSARIGQGLNYGYTF.

The V call is TRBV7-3, the J call TRBJ1-5; 9 bases align to TRBD1. Germline CDR1 is SGHTA and CDR2 is FQGTGA. V was clipped by 5 bases and J by 4 bases; unmatched bases: 3. This CDR3 has 14 amino acids. CDR3 nucleotides: TGTGCCAGCAGCATGACAGGGGGTAATCAGCCCCAGCATTTT. Its translation is CASSMTGGNQPQHF.

This sequence joins TRBV5-1 and TRBJ2-7; 9 positions match TRBD1. J lost 5 bases, V lost 4 bases, and 10 bases had no gene match. This CDR3 has 15 amino acids. CDR1 is SGHRS and CDR2 is YFSETQ in the germline V gene. The CDR3 nucleotides are TGCGCCAGCAGCGGGGGGGACAGGGTGGATCACGAGCAGTACTTC. As protein: CASSGGDRVDHEQYF.

This chain links TRBV7-2 with TRBJ2-5, with TRBD2 matching over 9 bases. V lost 4 bases and J lost 5; bases outside the gene matches: 20. The CDR3 runs to 19 residues. Germline V lookup: CDR1 SGHTA, CDR2 FQGNSA. DNA for the CDR3: TGTGCCAGCAGCTCCGGGGGGCTAGCGGGGTCTCCACCGTGGGAGACCCAGTACTTC. Amino acids: CASSSGGLAGSPPWETQYF.

The chain has TRBV3-1 and TRBJ1-1, with 8 positions matching TRBD1. V was clipped by 10 bases and J by 5 bases; unmatched bases: 15. CDR1 is LGHDT and CDR2 is YNNKEL in the germline V gene (reference sequence). The length of the CDR3 is 15 residues. Here the CDR3 reads CATRGQGDLVTEAFF. CDR3 nucleotides: TGTGCCACCCGTGGACAGGGTGATTTGGTGACTGAAGCTTTCTTT.